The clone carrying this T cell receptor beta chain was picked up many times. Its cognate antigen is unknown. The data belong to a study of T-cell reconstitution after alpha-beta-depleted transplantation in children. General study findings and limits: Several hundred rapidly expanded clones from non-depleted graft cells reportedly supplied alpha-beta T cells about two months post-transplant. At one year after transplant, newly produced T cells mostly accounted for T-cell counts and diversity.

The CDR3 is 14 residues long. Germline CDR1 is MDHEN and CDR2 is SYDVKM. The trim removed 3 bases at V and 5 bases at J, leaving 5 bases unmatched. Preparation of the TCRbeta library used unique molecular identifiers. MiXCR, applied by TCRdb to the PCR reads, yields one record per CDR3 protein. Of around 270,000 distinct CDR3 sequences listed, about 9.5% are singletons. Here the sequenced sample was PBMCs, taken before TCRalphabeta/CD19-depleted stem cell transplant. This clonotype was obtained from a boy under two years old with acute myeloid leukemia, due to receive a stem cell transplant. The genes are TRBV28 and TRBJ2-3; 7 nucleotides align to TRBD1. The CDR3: CASSFDRAGDTQYF. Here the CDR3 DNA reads TGTGCCAGCAGTTTCGACAGGGCTGGAGATACGCAGTATTTT.